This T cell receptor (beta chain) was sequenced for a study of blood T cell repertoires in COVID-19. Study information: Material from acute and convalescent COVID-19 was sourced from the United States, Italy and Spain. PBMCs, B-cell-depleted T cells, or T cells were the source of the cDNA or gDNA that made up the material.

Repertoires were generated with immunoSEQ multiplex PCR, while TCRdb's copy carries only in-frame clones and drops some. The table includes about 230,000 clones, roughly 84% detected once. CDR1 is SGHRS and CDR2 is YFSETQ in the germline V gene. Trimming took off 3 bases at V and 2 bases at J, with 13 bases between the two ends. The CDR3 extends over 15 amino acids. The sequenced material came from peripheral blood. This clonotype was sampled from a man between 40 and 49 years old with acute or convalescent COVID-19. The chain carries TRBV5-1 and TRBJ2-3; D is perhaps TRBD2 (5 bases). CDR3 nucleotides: TGCGCCAGCAGCTACGCGGGCTCACCCACAGATACGCAGTATTTT. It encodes CASSYAGSPTDTQYF.